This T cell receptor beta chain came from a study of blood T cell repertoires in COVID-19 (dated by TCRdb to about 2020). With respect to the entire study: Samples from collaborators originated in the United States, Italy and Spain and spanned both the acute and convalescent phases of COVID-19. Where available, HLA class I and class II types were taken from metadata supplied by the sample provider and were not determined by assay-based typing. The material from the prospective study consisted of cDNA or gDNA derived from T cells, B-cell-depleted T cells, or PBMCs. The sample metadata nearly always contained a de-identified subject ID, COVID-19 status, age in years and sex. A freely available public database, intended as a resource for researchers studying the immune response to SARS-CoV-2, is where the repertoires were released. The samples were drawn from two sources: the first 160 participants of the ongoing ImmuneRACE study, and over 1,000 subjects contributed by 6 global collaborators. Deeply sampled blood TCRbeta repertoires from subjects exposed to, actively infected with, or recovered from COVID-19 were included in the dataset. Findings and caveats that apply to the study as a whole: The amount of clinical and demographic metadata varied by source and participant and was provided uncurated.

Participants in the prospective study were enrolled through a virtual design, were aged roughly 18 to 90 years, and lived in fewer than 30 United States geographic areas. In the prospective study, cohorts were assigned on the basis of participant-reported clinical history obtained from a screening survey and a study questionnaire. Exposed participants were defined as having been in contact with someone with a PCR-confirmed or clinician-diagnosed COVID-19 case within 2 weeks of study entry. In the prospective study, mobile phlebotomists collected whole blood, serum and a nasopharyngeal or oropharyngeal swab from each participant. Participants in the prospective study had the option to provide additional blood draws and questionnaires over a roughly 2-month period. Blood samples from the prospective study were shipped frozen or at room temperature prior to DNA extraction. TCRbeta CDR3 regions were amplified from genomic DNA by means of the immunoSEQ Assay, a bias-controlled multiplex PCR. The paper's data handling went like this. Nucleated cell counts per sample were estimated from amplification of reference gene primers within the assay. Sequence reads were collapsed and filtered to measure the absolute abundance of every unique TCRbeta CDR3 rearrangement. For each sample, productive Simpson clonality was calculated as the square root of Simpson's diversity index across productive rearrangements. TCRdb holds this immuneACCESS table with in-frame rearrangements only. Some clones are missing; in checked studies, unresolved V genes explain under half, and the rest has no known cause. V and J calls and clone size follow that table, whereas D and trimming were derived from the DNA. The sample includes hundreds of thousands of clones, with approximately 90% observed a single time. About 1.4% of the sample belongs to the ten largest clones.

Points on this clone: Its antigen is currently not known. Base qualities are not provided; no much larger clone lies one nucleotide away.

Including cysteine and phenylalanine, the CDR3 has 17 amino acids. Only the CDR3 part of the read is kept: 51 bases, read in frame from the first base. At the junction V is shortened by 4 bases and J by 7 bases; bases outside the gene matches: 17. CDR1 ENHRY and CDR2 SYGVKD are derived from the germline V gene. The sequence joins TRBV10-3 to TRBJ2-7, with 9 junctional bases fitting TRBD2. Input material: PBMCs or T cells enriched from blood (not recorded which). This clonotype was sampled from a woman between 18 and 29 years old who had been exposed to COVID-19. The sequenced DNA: TGTGCCATCAGTGGGATTAGCGGGGGCGATCGTCTATGGGAGCAGTACTTC. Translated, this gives CAISGISGGDRLWEQYF.